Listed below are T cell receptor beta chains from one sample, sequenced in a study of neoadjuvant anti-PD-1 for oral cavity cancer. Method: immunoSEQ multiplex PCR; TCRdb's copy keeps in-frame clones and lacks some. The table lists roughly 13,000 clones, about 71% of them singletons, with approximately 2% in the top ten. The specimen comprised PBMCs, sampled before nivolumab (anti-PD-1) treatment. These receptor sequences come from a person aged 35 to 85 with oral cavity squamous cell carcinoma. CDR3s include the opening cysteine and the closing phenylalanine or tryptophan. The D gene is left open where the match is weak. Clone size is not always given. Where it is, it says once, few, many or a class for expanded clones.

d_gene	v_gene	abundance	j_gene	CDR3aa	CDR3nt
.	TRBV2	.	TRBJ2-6	CASSEIPDFAGANVLTF	TGTGCCAGCAGTGAAATTCCGGATTTCGCGGGGGCCAACGTCCTGACTTTC
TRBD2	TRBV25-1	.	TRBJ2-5	CASSPPVQRGIETQYF	TGTGCCAGCAGTCCCCCTGTTCAGCGGGGAATCGAGACCCAGTACTTC
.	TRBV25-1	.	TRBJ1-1	CASSRRATEAFF	TGTGCCAGCAGTCGGAGGGCCACTGAAGCTTTCTTT
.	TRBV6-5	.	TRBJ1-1	CASSYRDSNTEAFF	TGTGCCAGCAGTTACCGGGACTCGAACACTGAAGCTTTCTTT
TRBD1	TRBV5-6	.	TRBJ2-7	CASSQGSINEQYF	TGTGCCAGTTCACAGGGGTCGATAAACGAGCAGTACTTC
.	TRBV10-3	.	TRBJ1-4	CAISPGTNEKLFF	TGTGCCATCAGTCCGGGAACTAATGAAAAACTGTTTTTT
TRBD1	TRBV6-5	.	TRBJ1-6	CASRRRTGDNSPLHF	TGTGCCAGCAGACGACGGACAGGAGATAATTCACCCCTCCACTTT
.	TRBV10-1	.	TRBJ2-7	CASSAQGSPSYEQYF	TGCGCCAGCAGTGCCCAGGGCTCCCCCTCCTACGAGCAGTACTTC
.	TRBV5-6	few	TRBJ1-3	CASSLAGSGNTIYF	TGTGCCAGCAGCTTGGCGGGCTCTGGAAACACCATATATTTT
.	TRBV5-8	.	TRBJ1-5	CASSLVGANQPQHF	TGTGCCAGCAGCTTGGTTGGGGCAAATCAGCCCCAGCATTTT
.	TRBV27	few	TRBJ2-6	CASRQTLGGANVLTF	TGTGCCAGCAGACAGACCCTGGGAGGGGCCAACGTCCTGACTTTC
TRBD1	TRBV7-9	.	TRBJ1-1	CASSLETGGAFF	TGTGCCAGCAGCTTAGAAACAGGGGGAGCTTTCTTT
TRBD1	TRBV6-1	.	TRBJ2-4	CASRADRGDKNIQYF	TGTGCCAGCAGAGCCGACAGGGGGGACAAAAACATTCAGTACTTC
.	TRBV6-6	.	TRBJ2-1	CASSRPYNEQFF	TGTGCCAGCAGCCGGCCATACAATGAGCAGTTCTTC
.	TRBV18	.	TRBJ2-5	CASSPNEPQETQYF	TGTGCCAGCTCACCAAACGAACCACAAGAGACCCAGTACTTC
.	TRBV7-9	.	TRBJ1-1	CASSLVVNTEAFF	TGTGCCAGCAGCTTAGTGGTAAACACTGAAGCTTTCTTT
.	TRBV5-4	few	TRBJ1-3	CASSSRALSSGNTIYF	TGTGCCAGCAGCTCTCGGGCGCTAAGCTCTGGAAACACCATATATTTT
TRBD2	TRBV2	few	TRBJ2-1	CASSEGLAGANEQFF	TGTGCCAGCAGTGAAGGGCTAGCGGGAGCCAATGAGCAGTTCTTC
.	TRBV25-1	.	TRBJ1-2	CASSDTVYPNYGYTF	TGTGCCAGCAGTGATACGGTGTATCCTAACTATGGCTACACCTTC
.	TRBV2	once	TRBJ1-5	CASSEAGGPQHF	TGTGCCAGCAGTGAAGCAGGGGGACCCCAGCATTTT
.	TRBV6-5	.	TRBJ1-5	CASSYSRGANQPQHF	TGTGCCAGCAGTTACTCGAGAGGTGCCAATCAGCCCCAGCATTTT
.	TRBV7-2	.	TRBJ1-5	CASSLEGGQPQHF	TGTGCCAGCAGCTTAGAGGGCGGTCAGCCCCAGCATTTT
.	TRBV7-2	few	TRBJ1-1	CASSLVGQLNTEAFF	TGTGCCAGCAGCTTAGTTGGCCAGCTGAACACTGAAGCTTTCTTT
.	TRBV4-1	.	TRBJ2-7	CASSQTMGRKSYEQYF	TGCGCCAGCAGCCAGACCATGGGACGGAAATCCTACGAGCAGTACTTC
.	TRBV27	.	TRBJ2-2	CASSPGTGELFF	TGTGCCAGCAGTCCCGGGACCGGGGAGCTGTTTTTT
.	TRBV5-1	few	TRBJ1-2	CASSLDQGPYGYTF	TGCGCCAGCAGCTTGGATCAGGGCCCCTATGGCTACACCTTC
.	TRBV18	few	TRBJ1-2	CASSPRQTSNYGYTF	TGTGCCAGCTCACCTCGACAGACCTCTAACTATGGCTACACCTTC
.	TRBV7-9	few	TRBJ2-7	CASSLYSNSYEQYF	TGTGCCAGCAGCTTATACAGTAACTCCTACGAGCAGTACTTC
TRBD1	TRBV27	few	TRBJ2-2	CASSSRDRGRPAGELFF	TGTGCCAGCAGCTCCCGGGACAGGGGGCGCCCGGCCGGGGAGCTGTTTTTT
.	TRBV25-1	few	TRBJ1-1	CASSPLDRWVNTEAFF	TGTGCCAGCAGTCCGTTGGACAGATGGGTAAACACTGAAGCTTTCTTT
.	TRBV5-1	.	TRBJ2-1	CASSLTGSSYNEQFF	TGCGCCAGCAGCTTGACAGGGAGCTCCTACAATGAGCAGTTCTTC
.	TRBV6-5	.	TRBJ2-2	CASKSGTRAGELFF	TGTGCCAGCAAAAGCGGCACCCGGGCCGGGGAGCTGTTTTTT